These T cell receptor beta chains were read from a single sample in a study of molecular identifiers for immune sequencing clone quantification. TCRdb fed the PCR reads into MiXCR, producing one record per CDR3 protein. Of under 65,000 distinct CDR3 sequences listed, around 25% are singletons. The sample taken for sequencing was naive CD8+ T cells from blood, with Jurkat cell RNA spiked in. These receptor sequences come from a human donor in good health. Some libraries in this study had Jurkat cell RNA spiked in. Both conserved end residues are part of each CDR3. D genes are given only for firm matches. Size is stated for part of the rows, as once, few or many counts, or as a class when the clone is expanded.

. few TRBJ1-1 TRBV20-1 CSATIRGLNTEAFF TGCAGTGCCACCATCCGGGGGTTGAACACTGAAGCTTTCTTT
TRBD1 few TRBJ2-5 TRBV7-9 CASSPRQGEYQETQYF TGTGCCAGCAGCCCCCGACAGGGGGAGTACCAAGAGACCCAGTACTTC
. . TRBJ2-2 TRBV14 CASRQTHTANTGALFF TGTGCCAGCCGCCAAACACATACAGCTAACACCGGGGCGCTGTTTTTT
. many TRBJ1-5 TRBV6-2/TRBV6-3 CASSYWGQPQHF TGTGCCAGCAGTTACTGGGGTCAGCCCCAGCATTTT
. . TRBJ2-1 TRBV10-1 CASSESPAQYNEQFF TGCGCCAGCAGTGAGTCCCCCGCCCAGTACAATGAGCAGTTCTTC
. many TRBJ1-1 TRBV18 CASSPAGDTEAFF TGTGCCAGCTCACCCGCGGGGGACACTGAAGCTTTCTTT
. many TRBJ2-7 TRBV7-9 CASSGDSERYEQYF TGTGCCAGCAGCGGCGATAGCGAGAGATACGAGCAGTACTTC
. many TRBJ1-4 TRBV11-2 CASSLRFEKLFF TGTGCCAGCAGCTTAAGGTTTGAAAAACTGTTTTTT
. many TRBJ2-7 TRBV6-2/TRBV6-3 CASSYEGTEQYF TGTGCCAGCAGTTACGAGGGGACCGAGCAGTACTTC
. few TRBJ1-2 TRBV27 CASSPIVGGNGYTF TGTGCCAGCAGTCCCATTGTCGGGGGCAACGGCTACACCTTC
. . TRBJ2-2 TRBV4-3 CASSRSRARAGELFF TGCGCCAGCAGCCGCTCCCGGGCCAGGGCCGGGGAGCTGTTTTTT
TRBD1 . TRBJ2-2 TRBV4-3 CASSQVGQGTPGELFF TGCGCCAGCAGCCAGGTGGGACAGGGGACCCCCGGGGAGCTGTTTTTT
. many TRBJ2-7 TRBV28 CASGVSSYPGEQYF TGTGCCAGCGGTGTAAGCAGTTACCCTGGGGAGCAGTACTTC
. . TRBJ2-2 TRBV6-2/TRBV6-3 CASSCVTGNTGELFF TGTGCCAGCAGTTGTGTCACGGGGAACACCGGGGAGCTGTTTTTT
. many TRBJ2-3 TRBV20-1 CSARDVVGTTDTQYF TGCAGTGCTAGAGATGTGGTAGGGACAACAGATACGCAGTATTTT
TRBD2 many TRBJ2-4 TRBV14 CASSQTSGRAGVAKNIQYF TGTGCCAGCAGCCAAACCAGCGGGAGGGCAGGGGTGGCCAAAAACATTCAGTACTTC
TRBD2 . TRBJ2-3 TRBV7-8 CASSFGGAGETQYF TGTGCCAGCAGCTTCGGGGGGGCGGGGGAAACGCAGTATTTT
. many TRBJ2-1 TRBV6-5 CASSYGPSSYNEQFF TGTGCCAGCAGTTACGGACCCAGCTCCTACAATGAGCAGTTCTTC
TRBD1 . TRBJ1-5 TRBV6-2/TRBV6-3 CARSYRGMGNQPPHF TGTGCCCGCAGTTACAGGGGAATGGGCAATCAGCCCCCGCATTTT
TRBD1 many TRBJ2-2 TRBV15 CATSIEGATGELFF TGTGCCACCAGCATCGAGGGGGCAACCGGGGAGCTGTTTTTT
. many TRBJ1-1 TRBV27 CASSLTTPTMNTEAFF TGTGCCAGCAGTCTGACAACGCCAACAATGAACACTGAAGCTTTCTTT
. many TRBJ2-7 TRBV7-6 CASSAGSSYEQYF TGTGCCAGCAGCGCCGGAAGCTCCTACGAGCAGTACTTC
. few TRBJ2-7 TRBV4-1 CASRHGPQYEQYF TGCGCCAGCCGCCATGGGCCGCAATACGAGCAGTACTTC